This T cell receptor beta chain derives from a study of radiotherapy plus CTLA-4 blockade in lung cancer. On the study more broadly: Objective responses occurred in 18% of patients; about 32% had disease control.

The protocol was immunoSEQ multiplex PCR, while the TCRdb copy is restricted to in-frame clones and leaves out a portion. The repertoire has more than 65,000 clones, around 83% of them found once; the top ten carry more than 0.65%. The junction had 0 bases not matched to a gene; V was cut back by 2 bases and J by 4 bases. This CDR3 is 14 amino acids long. Per germline, CDR1 SGHRS and CDR2 YFSETQ. The receptor was derived from a human donor with non-small cell lung cancer who had stable disease on radiotherapy plus ipilimumab. This sample comprised peripheral blood, obtained from a patient treated with radiotherapy plus ipilimumab. This chain links TRBV5-1 with TRBJ2-3; 11 bases fit TRBD2. The CDR3, as DNA: TGCGCCAGCAGCTTACTAGCGGGAGCAGATACGCAGTATTTT. It translates to CASSLLAGADTQYF.